These 27 T cell receptor beta chains were sequenced from one sample in a study of T-cell memory formation after mild COVID-19. TCRdb analysed the 5' RACE reads with MiXCR anew, one entry per CDR3 protein. The profile covers roughly 620,000 distinct CDR3 sequences, with more than 15% appearing a single time and around 12% taken by the ten largest. Material for sequencing was PBMCs or a T cell subset sorted from them (not recorded which). The receptors originated from an adult woman who had mild COVID-19 (a few samples of this study predate the infection). Cell type and time point are not known.

This clonotype occurred a few times. V usage is TRBV6-2 or TRBV6-3 and J usage is TRBJ2-6; 11 positions agree with TRBD1. The V and J ends lost 2 bases and 3 bases, in that order; junction bases with no gene match: 9. This CDR3 has 19 amino acids. Germline V gives CDR1 MNHEY, CDR2 SVGEGT. The CDR3 sequence: CASSYTGTGGLNGANVLTF. The CDR3, as DNA: TGTGCCAGCAGTTACACCGGGACAGGGGGACTGAATGGGGCCAACGTCCTGACTTTC.

V is TRBV24-1 and J is TRBJ2-1; 11 bases line up with TRBD2. The junction had 15 bases not matched to a gene; V was cut back by 5 bases and J by 7 bases. Germline assignment: CDR1 KGHDR and CDR2 SFDVKD. The CDR3 contains 18 residues. CDR3 DNA sequence: TGTGCCACCAGTGCCGCCCCGGGACTAGCGGAAGGGGGTAATGAGCAGTTCTTC. It yields the protein CATSAAPGLAEGGNEQFF.

Written as DNA, the CDR3 is TGCGCCAGCAGCTACCATAGCGGGAGTCCTACTGAGCAGTTCTTC. Translation: CASSYHSGSPTEQFF. This rearrangement joins TRBV5-1 to TRBJ2-1, with 9 nucleotides matching TRBD2. V shed 3 bases and J 9 bases; nucleotides not matched to a gene: 10. Germline CDR1 SGHRS, CDR2 YFSETQ. The CDR3 consists of 15 residues.

In its sample, this clonotype was seen a few times. The germline gene is not matched at one end of the junction; a read error may be the cause. The V and J genes are TRBV6-2 or TRBV6-3 and TRBJ2-2, with 8 positions matching TRBD2. The germline V gene has CDR1 MNHEY and CDR2 SVGEGT. CDR3 size: 12 residues. The CDR3 here is CASSYSTSALRF. The CDR3 bases are TGTGCCAGCAGTTACTCGACTAGCGCCCTTCGTTTT.

This clonotype was seen more than once but under ten times. The chain employs TRBV6-2 or TRBV6-3 and TRBJ2-7, with unresolved D. Trimming took 4 bases from V and 6 from J, leaving 7 bases between them. This CDR3 comprises 11 residues. In germline, CDR1 is MNHEY, CDR2 SVGEGT. The CDR3 here is CASSSPVEQYF. CDR3 bases: TGTGCCAGCAGTTCACCGGTCGAGCAGTACTTC.

Only a few counts were recorded for this clonotype. The rearrangement links TRBV6-5 to TRBJ2-5; TRBD1 aligns across 8 bases. This CDR3 comprises 14 residues. Germline lookup yields CDR1 MNHEY and CDR2 SVGAGI. The J segment lost 1 base and the V segment lost 8 bases, leaving 6 bases of the junction unmatched. CDR3 residues: CASQKTGAQETQYF. In DNA form, the CDR3 reads TGTGCCAGCCAGAAGACAGGGGCCCAAGAGACCCAGTACTTC.

This clonotype was recorded a few times. The chain combines TRBV19 with TRBJ1-5; 9 nucleotides line up with TRBD1. The J segment lost 9 bases and the V segment lost 7 bases, leaving 10 bases of the junction unmatched. Germline CDR1 is LNHDA and CDR2 is SQIVND (reference sequence). The CDR3 runs 14 residues. The CDR3 protein is CASTPTGGSWPQHF. CDR3 in DNA: TGTGCCAGTACCCCGACAGGGGGGAGCTGGCCCCAGCATTTT.

This clonotype has just a few counts. The chain carries TRBV7-9 and TRBJ2-7, with 7 bases lining up with TRBD1. The CDR3 has 17 amino acids. Trimming at V came to 0 bases and at J to 0 bases, leaving 8 bases not matched to a gene. Germline-derived CDR1 and CDR2 are SEHNR and FQNEAQ (reference sequence). CDR3 amino acids: CASSLARNRDSSYEQYF. For the CDR3, the DNA is TGTGCCAGCAGCTTAGCTAGAAACCGGGACAGCTCCTACGAGCAGTACTTC.

This clonotype was seen only a few times. This chain joins TRBV7-9 and TRBJ2-7, with 10 nucleotides matching TRBD2. The CDR3 extends over 18 amino acids. V lost 3 bases, J lost 1 base, and 12 bases stayed unmatched. CDR1 and CDR2 (germline): SEHNR, FQNEAQ (reference sequence). The chain's CDR3 is CASSFPKPGLALSYEQYF. For the CDR3, the DNA is TGTGCCAGCAGCTTCCCCAAACCGGGACTAGCGTTATCCTACGAGCAGTACTTC.

The CDR3 here is CASSLLSGTSYNEQFF. The CDR3 DNA sequence: TGTGCCAGCAGCTTGCTGAGCGGGACCTCCTACAATGAGCAGTTCTTC. V and J are TRBV5-6 and TRBJ2-1; 7 bases agree with TRBD2. The CDR3 is 16 amino acids. Germline CDR1 reads SGHDT; CDR2 reads YYEEEE. With 1 base clipped from V and 0 bases from J, the junction kept 4 bases outside the gene matches.

The V and J genes are TRBV7-2 and TRBJ2-3; maybe TRBD2 (6 bases). Germline assignment: CDR1 SGHTA and CDR2 FQGNSA. V dropped 3 bases and J dropped 4 bases, with 14 bases sitting between them. The CDR3 sequence is 15 residues long. For the CDR3, the DNA is TGTGCCAGCAGCTTTATGGGACTGTGGGCAGATACGCAGTATTTT. It codes for CASSFMGLWADTQYF.

This clonotype was counted ten times or more. The CDR3 DNA reads TGTGCCAGCAGCCCCGAGGCGGTGAGTGTCTACGAGCAGTACTTC. It translates to CASSPEAVSVYEQYF. The gene calls are TRBV5-5 and TRBJ2-7; no clear D. Germline lookup yields CDR1 SGHKS and CDR2 YYEKEE (reference sequence). The CDR3 runs 15 residues. The ends were cut back, 4 bases at V and 3 bases at J, with 17 bases in the middle.

V and J are TRBV20-1 and TRBJ2-5; 7 bases are a match to TRBD1. In germline, CDR1 is DFQATT, CDR2 SNEGSKA (reference sequence). The trim removed 3 bases at V and 5 bases at J, leaving 9 bases unmatched. The CDR3 sequence is 14 residues long. For the CDR3, the DNA is TGCAGTGCTAGTTCCGGGACAGTCGGGGAGACCCAGTACTTC. It yields the protein CSASSGTVGETQYF.

The table lists this clonotype with a few counts. V usage is TRBV14 and J usage is TRBJ2-7; the D gene is possibly TRBD2 (5 bases). V was pared by 4 bases and J by 5 bases, with 12 bases between. This CDR3 comprises 13 residues. The germline V gene encodes CDR1 SGHDN and CDR2 FVKESK. The CDR3 here is CASSPLRGHEQYF. The CDR3 DNA reads TGTGCCAGCAGCCCCCTCCGCGGGCACGAGCAGTACTTC.

The chain has TRBV9 and TRBJ2-7, with 7 bases aligning to TRBD2. CDR1 and CDR2 (germline): SGDLS, YYNGEE. J lost 6 bases, V lost 0 bases, and 9 bases had no gene match. The length of the CDR3 is 15 residues. CDR3 in DNA: TGTGCCAGCAGCGTAGGGCTAGCGGACGAGATCGAGCAGTACTTC. It codes for CASSVGLADEIEQYF.

This clonotype has just a few counts. The chain has TRBV27 and TRBJ2-5, with TRBD2 as a possible D gene (6 bases). V lost 5 bases and J 1 base, leaving 14 bases between the germline ends. Germline-derived CDR1 and CDR2 are MNHEY and SMNVEV (reference sequence). The CDR3 has 15 amino acids. CDR3: CASSIFLGGQETQYF. The CDR3 coding sequence is TGTGCCAGCAGTATTTTTTTGGGGGGCCAAGAGACCCAGTACTTC.

DNA of the CDR3: TGTGCTAGTGGTTTGACCGGGACGGAAAACATTCAGTACTTC. It codes for CASGLTGTENIQYF. The chain carries TRBV12-5 and TRBJ2-4; D assignment may be TRBD1 or TRBD2 (5 bases each). Per the germline V gene, CDR1 is LGHNT and CDR2 is FRNRAP. The CDR3 extends over 14 amino acids. Trimming cost V 2 bases and J 5 bases, with 10 bases left between them.

The rearrangement links TRBV4-2 to TRBJ2-1, with 10 bases fitting TRBD2. The junction had 5 bases not matched to a gene; V was cut back by 1 base and J by 8 bases. CDR1 is LGHNA, CDR2 YNFKEQ, per germline. The CDR3 covers 15 residues. The CDR3 sequence is CASSQASGSGYEQFF. The CDR3 DNA sequence: TGTGCCAGCAGCCAAGCTAGCGGGAGTGGGTATGAGCAGTTCTTC.

The chain uses TRBV5-1 and TRBJ2-4, with D possibly matching TRBD2 (6 bases). CDR3 length: 16 amino acids. With 3 bases removed from V and 2 bases from J, the gap between germline ends came to 15 bases. Germline V gene sequence: CDR1 SGHRS, CDR2 YFSETQ. The CDR3 DNA is TGCGCCAGCAGCTCCCTGGGGGACTTACCCAAAAACATTCAGTACTTC. Amino acids: CASSSLGDLPKNIQYF. The complete variable domain, with remaining parts taken from reference TRBV5-1 and TRBJ2-4, reads KAGVTQTPRYLIKTRGQQVTLSCSPISGHRSVSWYQQTPGQGLQFLFEYFSETQRNKGNFPGRFSGRQFSNSRSEMNVSTLELGDSALYLCASSSLGDLPKNIQYFGAGTRLSVL.

This clonotype was observed a handful of times. The genes are TRBV11-1 and TRBJ2-1; 10 bases match TRBD1. Germline CDR1 reads SGHAT; CDR2 reads FQDESV (reference sequence). The V and J ends lost 5 bases and 4 bases, in that order; junction bases with no gene match: 8. The CDR3 covers 16 residues. The CDR3 spells CASSRFRDRGYNEQFF. CDR3 nucleotide sequence: TGTGCCAGCAGCCGTTTTCGGGACAGGGGTTACAATGAGCAGTTCTTC.

The chain carries TRBV13 and TRBJ2-1, with a possible D match to TRBD2 (7 bases). V lost 5 bases, J lost 7 bases, and 21 bases lay in between. CDR3 length: 16 residues. CDR1 and CDR2 (germline): PRHDT, FYEKMQ (reference sequence). CDR3 loop: CASSPQRGGPLNEQFF. The CDR3 DNA reads as TGTGCCAGCAGCCCCCAGAGGGGGGGCCCCTTGAATGAGCAGTTCTTC. The full variable domain, its missing parts supplied by reference TRBV13 and TRBJ2-1, is AAGVIQSPRHLIKEKRETATLKCYPIPRHDTVYWYQQGPGQDPQFLISFYEKMQSDKGSIPDRFSAQQFSDYHSELNMSSLELGDSALYFCASSPQRGGPLNEQFFGPGTRLTVL.

This sequence joins TRBV4-1 and TRBJ1-2; D is ambiguous. There are 15 residues in the CDR3. Per the germline V gene, CDR1 is MGHRA and CDR2 is YSYEKL. V lost 1 base and J lost 4, with 13 bases in between. The CDR3 spells CASSQGWGAPYGYTF. As DNA, the CDR3 is TGCGCCAGCAGCCAAGGGTGGGGTGCACCCTATGGCTACACCTTC.

This CDR3 reads CASRLRDSNYEQYF. In DNA, the CDR3 is TGTGCAAGTCGCCTCCGGGACTCAAACTACGAGCAGTACTTC. The chain links TRBV12-2 to TRBJ2-7; the D segment call TRBD2 is taken from the table without a DNA check. TRBV12-2 counts as a pseudogene. The CDR3 runs to 14 residues.

This clonotype was seen more than once but under ten times. The V gene is TRBV7-8, the J gene TRBJ1-1; TRBD1 agrees at 9 bases. This CDR3 region has 17 residues. V lost 1 base to trimming and J lost 0 bases; unmatched junction nucleotides: 6. In germline, CDR1 is SGHVS, CDR2 FQNEAQ. The CDR3 reads CASSLVGTGIMNTEAFF. The CDR3 DNA reads TGTGCCAGCAGCTTAGTGGGGACAGGGATCATGAACACTGAAGCTTTCTTT.

This clonotype came up a few times. The rearrangement uses TRBV4-1 and TRBJ1-2, with a weak D call TRBD1 (5 bases). Germline CDR1 MGHRA, CDR2 YSYEKL. The ends were cut back, 5 bases at V and 3 bases at J, with 19 bases in the middle. The CDR3 has 16 amino acids. This CDR3 reads CASSGRQRTFDYGYTF. In nucleotides, the CDR3 is TGCGCCAGCAGCGGCCGACAGCGGACCTTTGACTATGGCTACACCTTC.

The table lists this clonotype with a few counts. This chain joins TRBV7-8 and TRBJ1-1, with a weak D call TRBD1 (5 bases). The CDR3 is made up of 15 amino acids. Between the trimmed V and J ends, which lost 4 bases and 3 bases, there was a span of 15 bases. The germline gives CDR1 SGHVS, CDR2 FQNEAQ. CDR3 residues: CASSYLLGDYTEAFF. CDR3 nucleotides: TGTGCCAGCAGCTACCTGCTTGGGGACTACACTGAAGCTTTCTTT.

J is TRBJ2-1 and V is TRBV24-1, with TRBD1 matching over 9 bases. V shed 4 bases, J shed 9 bases, and the junction held 9 bases outside the gene matches. Per the germline V gene, CDR1 is KGHDR and CDR2 is SFDVKD. The CDR3 runs to 15 residues. The CDR3 nucleotides are TGTGCCACCAGTGACCCGGGACAGGGAAACACTGAGCAGTTCTTC. Translating gives CATSDPGQGNTEQFF.